This T cell receptor beta chain came from a study of post-analysis software for immune sequencing data. Concerning this clonotype: No antigen is known for it.

Broader study findings: The five TRBV segments detected at higher frequency in patients than in controls included TRBV5-6, TRBV5-1 and TRBV20-1.

CDR3 size: 14 residues. The germline V gene encodes CDR1 SGHRS and CDR2 YFSETQ. Trimming pared 2 bases from V and 6 bases from J, leaving 14 bases between. The TCR beta cDNA libraries carried unique molecular identifiers. Input populations of roughly 0.9 to 10 million T cells gave rise to 500,000 or so cDNA molecules. TCRdb independently ran MiXCR on the PCR reads; one entry per CDR3 protein. The repertoire holds 750,000 to 950,000 distinct CDR3 sequences, with about 57% as singletons. The sequencing input was blood. The rearrangement uses TRBV5-1 and TRBJ1-2; D possibly corresponds to TRBD1 (6 bases). The TCR was taken from a girl under 18 with multiple sclerosis. CDR3 in amino acids: CASSFGWGQNGYTF. Written as DNA, the CDR3 is TGCGCCAGCAGCTTCGGGTGGGGACAAAATGGCTACACCTTC.